The 5 T cell receptor beta chains below come from one sample, sequenced in a study of prognosis after radiotherapy for stage I lung cancer. Starting from genomic DNA, TCR beta CDR3 was amplified through two-round multiplex PCR. First-round PCR employed TRBV- and TRBJ-specific primers for each gene. Using its own MiXCR run on the multiplex PCR reads, TCRdb lists one record per CDR3 protein. The profile covers more than 15,000 distinct CDR3 sequences, with over 15% appearing a single time and 38% taken by the ten largest. Sequencing was performed on PBMCs, taken before or after stereotactic body radiation therapy (not recorded which). Receptors were obtained from a donor over 45 with non-small cell lung cancer.

This clonotype showed up many times. The CDR3 coding sequence is TGTGCCAGCCTCCTACTCTTGGGTACTAGCGGGGGGGCCGGAGAGACCCAGTACTTC. Its protein is CASLLLLGTSGGAGETQYF. The chain couples TRBV6-1 to TRBJ2-5; 13 nucleotides match TRBD2. Germline CDR1 is MNHNS and CDR2 is SASEGT. After removal of 8 bases from V and 4 bases from J, the junction contained 19 bases not matched to a gene. The CDR3 loop spans 19 amino acids.

This clonotype appeared many times. This sequence joins TRBV29-1 and TRBJ1-2, with D unresolved. This CDR3 region has 11 residues. V was pared by 7 bases and J by 8 bases, with 14 bases between. Germline-derived CDR1 and CDR2 are SQVTM and ANQGSEA. This CDR3 is CSATSPVGYTF. For the CDR3, the DNA is TGCAGCGCGACCTCACCAGTCGGCTACACCTTC.

For this clonotype: This likely traces to a read error, being one base from a far larger clone. The chain uses TRBV6-2 or TRBV6-3 and TRBJ2-5; 10 bases are a match to TRBD2. This CDR3 has 13 amino acids. Germline V gene lookup returns CDR1 MNHEY and CDR2 SVGEGT. For the CDR3, the DNA is TGTGCCAGCAGCGGACTAGCGGCAGAGACCCAGTGCTTC. Amino acid sequence: CASSGLAAETQCF.

In its sample, this clonotype was seen many times. V gene TRBV15 combines with J gene TRBJ2-7, with a tentative D call TRBD2 (6 bases). Germline CDR1 is LNHNV and CDR2 is YYDKDF (reference sequence). The CDR3 is made up of 12 amino acids. Deletions cut 10 bases from V and 4 bases from J, with 14 bases between. In DNA form, the CDR3 reads TGTGCCATCGGTCCGGGGGTTTACGAGCAGTACGTC. As protein: CAIGPGVYEQYV.

There are many counts of this clonotype. The V call is TRBV28, the J call TRBJ1-2; the match to TRBD1 covers 10 bases. The germline V gene has CDR1 MDHEN and CDR2 SYDVKM. The CDR3 consists of 14 residues. V was pared by 4 bases and J by 1 base, with 0 bases of the junction left unmatched. The CDR3 DNA is TGTGCCAGCAGTTGGGACAGGGGTAACTATGGCTACACCTTC. Encoded protein: CASSWDRGNYGYTF.